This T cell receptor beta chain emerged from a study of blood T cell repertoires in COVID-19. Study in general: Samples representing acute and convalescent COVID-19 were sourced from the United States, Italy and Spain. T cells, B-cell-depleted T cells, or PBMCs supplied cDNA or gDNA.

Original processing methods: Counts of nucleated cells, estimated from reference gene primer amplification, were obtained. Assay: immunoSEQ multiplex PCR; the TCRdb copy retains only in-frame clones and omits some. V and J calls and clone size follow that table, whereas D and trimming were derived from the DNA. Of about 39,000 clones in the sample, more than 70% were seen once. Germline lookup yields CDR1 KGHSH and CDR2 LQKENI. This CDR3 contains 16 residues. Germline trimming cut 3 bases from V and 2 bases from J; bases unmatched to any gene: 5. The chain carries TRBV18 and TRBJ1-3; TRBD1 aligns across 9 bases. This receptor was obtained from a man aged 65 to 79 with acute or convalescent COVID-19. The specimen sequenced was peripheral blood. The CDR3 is CASSPSGDRAGNTIYF. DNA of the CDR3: TGTGCCAGCTCACCGAGTGGGGACAGGGCTGGAAACACCATATATTTT.